This T cell receptor (beta chain) stems from a study of molecular identifiers for immune sequencing clone quantification. TCRdb analysed the PCR reads with MiXCR anew, one entry per CDR3 protein. This table holds some 97,000 distinct CDR3 sequences, 35% to 40% found once. The CDR3 is 12 residues long. The V segment lost 8 bases and the J segment 7 bases; nucleotides outside the gene matches: 7. The germline V gene encodes CDR1 MGHDK and CDR2 SYGVNS. The source material was naive CD8+ T cells from blood, with Jurkat cell RNA spiked in. Subset noted: FACS-sorted CD8+CD4-CCR7+CD45RA+ naive T cells. The receptor was isolated from a human donor in good health. Some libraries in this study had Jurkat cell RNA spiked in. The V call is TRBV25-1, the J call TRBJ1-2; 7 nucleotides match TRBD1. CDR3 residues: CASFSYRGGYTF. The CDR3 bases are TGTGCCAGCTTCTCTTACAGGGGTGGCTACACCTTC.